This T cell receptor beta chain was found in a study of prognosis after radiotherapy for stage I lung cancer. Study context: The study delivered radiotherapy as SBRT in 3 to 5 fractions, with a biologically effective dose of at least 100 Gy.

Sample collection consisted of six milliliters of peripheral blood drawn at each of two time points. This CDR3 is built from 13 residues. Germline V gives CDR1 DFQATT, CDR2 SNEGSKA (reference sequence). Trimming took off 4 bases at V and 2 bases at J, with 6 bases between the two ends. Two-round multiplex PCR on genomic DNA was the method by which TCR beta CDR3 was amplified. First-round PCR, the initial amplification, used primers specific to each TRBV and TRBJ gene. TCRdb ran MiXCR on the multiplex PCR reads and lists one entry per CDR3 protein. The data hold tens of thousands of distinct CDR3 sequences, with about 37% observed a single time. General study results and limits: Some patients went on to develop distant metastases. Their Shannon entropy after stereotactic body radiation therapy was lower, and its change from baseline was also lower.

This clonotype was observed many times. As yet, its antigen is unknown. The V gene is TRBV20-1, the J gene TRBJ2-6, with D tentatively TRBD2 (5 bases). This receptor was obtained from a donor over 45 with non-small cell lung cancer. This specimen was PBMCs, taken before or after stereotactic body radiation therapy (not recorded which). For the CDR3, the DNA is TGCAGTGCTAAGAGGGCTGGGGCCAACGTCCTGACTTTC. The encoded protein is CSAKRAGANVLTF.